The T cell receptor beta chain described here comes from a study of response to subunit inactivated influenza vaccine. Germline assignment: CDR1 LGHNA and CDR2 YNFKEQ. V gave up 2 bases and J gave up 8 bases; unmatched junction bases: 8. The CDR3 extends over 15 amino acids. TCRdb re-analysed the RT-PCR reads in MiXCR, keeping a single row per CDR3 protein. The table includes under 850,000 distinct CDR3 sequences, around 18% detected once. This clonotype was observed a handful of times. This TCR was sampled from a man aged 50 to 60 who received an inactivated influenza vaccine. The chain carries TRBV4-2 and TRBJ2-1; TRBD2 matches 8 bases. Sample: PBMCs from blood, taken 5 to 6 days after vaccination. In DNA form, the CDR3 reads TGTGCCAGCAGCCAACCGGGACTAGTCCGCGATGAGCAGTTCTTC. As protein: CASSQPGLVRDEQFF.